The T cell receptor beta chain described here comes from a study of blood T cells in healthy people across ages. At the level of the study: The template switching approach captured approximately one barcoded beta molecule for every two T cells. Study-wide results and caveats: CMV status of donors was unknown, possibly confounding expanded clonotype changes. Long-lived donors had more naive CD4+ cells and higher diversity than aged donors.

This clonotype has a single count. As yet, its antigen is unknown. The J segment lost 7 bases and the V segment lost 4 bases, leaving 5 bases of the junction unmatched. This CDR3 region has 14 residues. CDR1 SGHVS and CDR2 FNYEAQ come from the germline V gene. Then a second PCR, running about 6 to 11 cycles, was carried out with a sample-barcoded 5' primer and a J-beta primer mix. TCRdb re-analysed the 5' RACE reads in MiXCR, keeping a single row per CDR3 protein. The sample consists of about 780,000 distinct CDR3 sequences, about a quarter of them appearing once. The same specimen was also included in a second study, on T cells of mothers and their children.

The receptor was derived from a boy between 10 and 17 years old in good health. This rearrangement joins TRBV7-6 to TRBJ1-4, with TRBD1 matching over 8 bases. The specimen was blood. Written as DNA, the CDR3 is TGTGCCAGCAGCTCAAGGACAGGGACTGAAAAACTGTTTTTT. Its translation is CASSSRTGTEKLFF.